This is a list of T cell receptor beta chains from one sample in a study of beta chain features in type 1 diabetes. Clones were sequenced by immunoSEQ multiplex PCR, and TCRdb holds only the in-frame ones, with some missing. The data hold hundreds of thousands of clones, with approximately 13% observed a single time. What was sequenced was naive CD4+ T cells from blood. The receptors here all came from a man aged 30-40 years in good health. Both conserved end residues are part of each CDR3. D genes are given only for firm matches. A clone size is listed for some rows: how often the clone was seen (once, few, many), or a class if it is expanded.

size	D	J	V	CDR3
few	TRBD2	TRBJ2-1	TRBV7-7	CASSSGLASHEQFF
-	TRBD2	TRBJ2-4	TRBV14	CASSHQGLAGGPWDIQYF
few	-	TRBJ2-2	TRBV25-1	CASSEWDGELFF
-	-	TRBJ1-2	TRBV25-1	CASRGPRYYGYTF
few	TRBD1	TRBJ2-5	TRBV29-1	CSGRTGGWETQYF
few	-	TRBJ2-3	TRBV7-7	CASSLAGWGGTQYF
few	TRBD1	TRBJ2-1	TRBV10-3	CAISTGTGVNEQFF
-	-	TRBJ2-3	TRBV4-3	CASSQGTTDTQYF
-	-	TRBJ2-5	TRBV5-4	CASSLGTGLQETQYF
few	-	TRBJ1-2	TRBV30	CAWSVVRGYGYTF
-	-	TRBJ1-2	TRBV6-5	CASSTTDYGYTF
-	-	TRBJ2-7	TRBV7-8	CASSQGRSTYEQYF
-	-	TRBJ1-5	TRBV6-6	CASSPPGLPQHF
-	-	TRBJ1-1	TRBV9	CASSVYPNTEAFF
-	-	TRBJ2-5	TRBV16	CASSQSRQGWETQYF
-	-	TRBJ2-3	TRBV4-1	CASSQATTTDTQYF
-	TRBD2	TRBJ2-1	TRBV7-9	CASSALAGGDSEQFF
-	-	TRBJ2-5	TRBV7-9	CASSLDQGFQETQYF
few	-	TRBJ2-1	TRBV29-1	CSVVSGVAEQFF
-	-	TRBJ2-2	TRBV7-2	CASSFDRITGELFF
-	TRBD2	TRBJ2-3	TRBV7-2	CASKTSSGRLGDTQYF
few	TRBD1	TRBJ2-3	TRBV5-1	CASSTTGDNTDTQYF
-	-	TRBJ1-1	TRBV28	CASSQGHTNTEAFF
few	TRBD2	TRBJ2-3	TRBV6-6	CASSHAGVGTDTQYF
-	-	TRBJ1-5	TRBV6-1	CASSERRNQPQHF
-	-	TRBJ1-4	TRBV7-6	CASSSGHSAKLFF
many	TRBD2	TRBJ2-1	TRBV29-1	CSVGGAGTSGYNEQFF
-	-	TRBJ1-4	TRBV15	CATSRDRGYNEKLFF
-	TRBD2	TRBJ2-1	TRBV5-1	CASSPRLVAGDRAAYNEQFF
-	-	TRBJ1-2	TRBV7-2	CASSSPGRTAYTF
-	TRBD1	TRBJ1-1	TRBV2	CASSPRQGMNTEAFF
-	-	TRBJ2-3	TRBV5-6	CASSLATADTQYF
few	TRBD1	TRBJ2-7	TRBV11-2	CASSYRDSLYEQYF
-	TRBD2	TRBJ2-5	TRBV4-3	CASSQEGTSSGETQYF
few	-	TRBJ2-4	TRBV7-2	CASSTRGGANIQYF
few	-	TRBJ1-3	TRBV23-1	CANPAGRNSGNTIYF
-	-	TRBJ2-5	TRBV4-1	CASSQVRAGHQETQYF
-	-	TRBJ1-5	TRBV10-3	CAISGTREQPQHF
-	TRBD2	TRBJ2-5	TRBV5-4	CASSPGTSGGADMRKTQYF
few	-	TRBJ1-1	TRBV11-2	CASSLAAATTASEAFF
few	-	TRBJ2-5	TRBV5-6	CASSLARDQYF
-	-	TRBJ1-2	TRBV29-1	CSVGATYGYTF
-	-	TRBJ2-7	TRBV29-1	CSVRTVKADYEQYF
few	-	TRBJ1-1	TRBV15	CATSRVQTTEAFF
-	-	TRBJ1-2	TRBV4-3	CASAYGRGTNYGYTF
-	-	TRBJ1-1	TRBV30	CAWSEELLEAFF
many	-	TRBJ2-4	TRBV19	CATMAFGDIQYF
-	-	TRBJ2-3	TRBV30	CAWSFSRSTDTQYF
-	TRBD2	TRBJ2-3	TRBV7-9	CASSSSGNGADTQYF
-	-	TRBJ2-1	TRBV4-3	CASSLMGDLRSNEQFF
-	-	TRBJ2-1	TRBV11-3	CASTSNNEQFF
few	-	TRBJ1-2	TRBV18	CASSPLQGGYTF
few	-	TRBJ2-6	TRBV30	CACNRVSGANVLTF
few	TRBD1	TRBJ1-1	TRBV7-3	CASSSGGFGTEAFF